This T cell receptor (beta chain) is drawn from a study of blood T cell repertoires in COVID-19 (dated by TCRdb to the early 2020s). Context from the whole study: Samples from collaborators originated in the United States, Italy and Spain and spanned both the acute and convalescent phases of COVID-19. The prospective study material was composed of cDNA or gDNA derived from T cells, B-cell-depleted T cells, or PBMCs. Deeply sampled blood TCRbeta repertoires from subjects exposed to, actively infected with, or recovered from COVID-19 were included in the dataset. The repertoires were released in a freely available public database meant as a resource for research on the immune response to SARS-CoV-2. The samples were drawn from the first 160 participants of the ongoing ImmuneRACE study and from over a thousand subjects provided by 6 global collaborators. Nearly every sample came with metadata listing a de-identified subject ID, COVID-19 status, age in years and sex. Where HLA class I and class II types were available, the types were taken from metadata supplied by the sample provider, not from assay-based typing. Beyond this particular receptor, the publication reports: Clinical and demographic metadata were provided uncurated, with the amount varying by source and participant.

The germline V and J ends show losses of 8 bases and 5 bases respectively, and no gene match explains 8 bases of the junction. From the germline V gene (reference sequence), CDR1 is MNHEY and CDR2 is SMNVEV. Measured from the cysteine to the phenylalanine, the CDR3 is 13 residues long. Solely the CDR3 DNA is kept, with 39 bases framed from the first base. Whole blood was collected in K2EDTA tubes by collaborating institutions according to the institutions' own protocols. For TCRbeta analysis, collaborator samples were shipped as frozen whole blood, as isolated PBMCs, or as DNA extracted from either sample type. Comments on this clone: This clone's antigen is unknown. Per-base quality was not reported, and no clone a single base away is much larger than it.

The immunoSEQ Assay, a bias-controlled multiplex PCR, was used to amplify TCRbeta CDR3 regions from genomic DNA. The authors processed their data as follows. The number of nucleated cells in each sample was estimated by amplification of reference gene primers within the assay. To quantify the absolute abundance of each unique TCRbeta CDR3 rearrangement, sequence reads were collapsed and filtered. Productive Simpson clonality was computed per sample as the square root of Simpson's diversity index over productive rearrangements. TCRdb provides this immuneACCESS table in a form limited to in-frame rearrangements. Some clones are lacking; in checked studies, under half of them reflect an unresolved V gene, and why the rest are absent is not known. D and trimming come from the DNA, and the V and J calls and clone size come from that table. In this sample the table shows about 69,000 clones, under 95% of which occur a single time. The ten largest clones add up to around 4.9% of the sample.

The receptor comes from a woman aged 60-75 years with active COVID-19. The chain is assembled from TRBV27 and TRBJ1-1; TRBD1 agrees with 7 junctional bases. The sample was peripheral blood. The DNA sequence follows: TGTGCCAGCTGTGAAGGGGGCTTTACTGAAGCTTTCTTT. It specifies CASCEGGFTEAFF.